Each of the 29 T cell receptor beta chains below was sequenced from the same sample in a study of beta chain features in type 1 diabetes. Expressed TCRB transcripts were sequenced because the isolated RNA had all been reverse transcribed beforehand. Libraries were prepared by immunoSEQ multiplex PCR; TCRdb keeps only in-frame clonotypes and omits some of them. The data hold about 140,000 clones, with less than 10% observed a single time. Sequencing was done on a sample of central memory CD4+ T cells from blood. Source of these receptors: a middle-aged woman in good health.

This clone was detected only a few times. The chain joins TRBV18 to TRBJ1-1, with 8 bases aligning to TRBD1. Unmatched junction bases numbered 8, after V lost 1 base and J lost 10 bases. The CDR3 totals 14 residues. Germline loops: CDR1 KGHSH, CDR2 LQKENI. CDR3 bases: TGTGCCAGCTCACCACGGCCGGGACAGGATTTAGCTTTCTTT. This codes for CASSPRPGQDLAFF.

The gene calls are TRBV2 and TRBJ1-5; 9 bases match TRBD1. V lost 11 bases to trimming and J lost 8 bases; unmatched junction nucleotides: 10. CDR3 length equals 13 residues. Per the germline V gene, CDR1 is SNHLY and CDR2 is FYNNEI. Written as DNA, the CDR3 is TGTGCCGCAACAGGGGGCGATTTTGAGCCCCAGCATTTT. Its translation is CAATGGDFEPQHF.

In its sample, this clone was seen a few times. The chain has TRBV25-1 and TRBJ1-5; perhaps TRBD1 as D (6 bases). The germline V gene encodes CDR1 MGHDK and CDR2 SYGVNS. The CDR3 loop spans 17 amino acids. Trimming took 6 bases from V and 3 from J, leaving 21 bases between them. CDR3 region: CASSPAAGGGINQPQHF. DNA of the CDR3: TGTGCCAGCAGCCCAGCCGCTGGGGGCGGAATCAATCAGCCCCAGCATTTT.

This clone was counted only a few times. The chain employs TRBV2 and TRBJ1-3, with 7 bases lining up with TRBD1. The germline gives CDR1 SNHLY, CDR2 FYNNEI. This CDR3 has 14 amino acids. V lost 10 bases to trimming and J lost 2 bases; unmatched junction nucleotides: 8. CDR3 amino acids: CATTPQGTGNTIYF. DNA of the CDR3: TGTGCCACCACACCACAGGGGACTGGAAACACCATATATTTT.

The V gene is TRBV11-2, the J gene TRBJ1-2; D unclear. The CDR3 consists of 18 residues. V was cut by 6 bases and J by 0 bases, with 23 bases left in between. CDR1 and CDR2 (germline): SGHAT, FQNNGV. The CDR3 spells CASRVGEPLEEANYGYTF. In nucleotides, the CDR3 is TGTGCCAGCAGAGTCGGGGAACCGCTTGAAGAAGCTAACTATGGCTACACCTTC.

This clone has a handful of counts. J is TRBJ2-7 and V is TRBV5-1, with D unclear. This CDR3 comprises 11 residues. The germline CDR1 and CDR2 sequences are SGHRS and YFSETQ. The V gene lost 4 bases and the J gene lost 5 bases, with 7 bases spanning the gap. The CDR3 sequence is CASSLLDEQYF. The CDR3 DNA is TGCGCCAGCAGCCTCCTCGACGAGCAGTACTTC.

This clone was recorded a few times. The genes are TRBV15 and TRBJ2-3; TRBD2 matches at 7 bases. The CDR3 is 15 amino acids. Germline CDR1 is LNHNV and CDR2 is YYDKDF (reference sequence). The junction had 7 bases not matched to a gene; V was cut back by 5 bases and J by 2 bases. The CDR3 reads CATSARRGNTDTQYF. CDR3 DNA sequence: TGTGCCACCAGCGCCCGGCGGGGGAACACAGATACGCAGTATTTT.

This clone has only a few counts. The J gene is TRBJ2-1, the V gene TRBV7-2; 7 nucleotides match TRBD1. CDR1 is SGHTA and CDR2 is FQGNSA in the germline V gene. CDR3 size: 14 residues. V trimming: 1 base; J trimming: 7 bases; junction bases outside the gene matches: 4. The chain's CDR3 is CASSLVVRGNEQFF. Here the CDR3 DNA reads TGTGCCAGCAGCTTAGTTGTCAGGGGGAATGAGCAGTTCTTC.

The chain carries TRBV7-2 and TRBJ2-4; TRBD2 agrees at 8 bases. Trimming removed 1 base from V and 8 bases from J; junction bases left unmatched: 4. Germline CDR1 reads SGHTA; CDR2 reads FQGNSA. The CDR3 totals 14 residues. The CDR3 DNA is TGTGCCAGCAGCTTAGTGGCGGGGGGAGACATTCAGTACTTC. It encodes CASSLVAGGDIQYF.

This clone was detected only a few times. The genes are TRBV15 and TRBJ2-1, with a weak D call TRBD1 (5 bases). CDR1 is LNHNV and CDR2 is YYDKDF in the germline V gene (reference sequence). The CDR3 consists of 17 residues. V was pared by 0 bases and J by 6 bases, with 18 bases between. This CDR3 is CATSREDRTRTGNEQFF. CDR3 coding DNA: TGTGCCACCAGCAGAGAAGATCGGACAAGGACGGGCAATGAGCAGTTCTTC.

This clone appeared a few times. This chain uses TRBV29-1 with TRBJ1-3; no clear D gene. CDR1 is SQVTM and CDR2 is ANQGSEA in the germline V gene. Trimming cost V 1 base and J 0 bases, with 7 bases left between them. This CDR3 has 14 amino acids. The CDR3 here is CSVEARSSGNTIYF. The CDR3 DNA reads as TGCAGCGTTGAAGCCCGGAGCTCTGGAAACACCATATATTTT.

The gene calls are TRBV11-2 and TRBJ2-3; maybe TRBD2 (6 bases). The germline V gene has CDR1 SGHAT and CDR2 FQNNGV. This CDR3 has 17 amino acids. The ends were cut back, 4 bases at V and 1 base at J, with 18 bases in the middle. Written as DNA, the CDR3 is TGTGCCAGCAGCTCCCCTCCTGGGACTTCGGGCACAGATACGCAGTATTTT. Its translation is CASSSPPGTSGTDTQYF.

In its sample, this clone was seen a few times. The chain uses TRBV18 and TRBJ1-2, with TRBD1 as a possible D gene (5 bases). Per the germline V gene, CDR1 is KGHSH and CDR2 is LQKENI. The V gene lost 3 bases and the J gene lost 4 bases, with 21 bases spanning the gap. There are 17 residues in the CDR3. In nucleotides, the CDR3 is TGTGCCAGCTCACCCGCTACGGGGGGTACGGCCGGCTATGGCTACACCTTC. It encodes CASSPATGGTAGYGYTF.

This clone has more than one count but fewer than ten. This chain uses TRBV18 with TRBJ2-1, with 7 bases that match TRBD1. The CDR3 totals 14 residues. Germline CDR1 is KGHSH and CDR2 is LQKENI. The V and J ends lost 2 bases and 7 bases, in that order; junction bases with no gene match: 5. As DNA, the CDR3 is TGTGCCAGCTCACCAATGGCAGGGGGAAATGAGCAGTTCTTC. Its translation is CASSPMAGGNEQFF.

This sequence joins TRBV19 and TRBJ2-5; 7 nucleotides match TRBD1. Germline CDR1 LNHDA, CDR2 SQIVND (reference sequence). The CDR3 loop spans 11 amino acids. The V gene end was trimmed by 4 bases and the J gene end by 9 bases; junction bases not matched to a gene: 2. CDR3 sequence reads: CASSTRGSQYF. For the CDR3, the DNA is TGTGCCAGTAGTACCAGGGGGTCCCAGTACTTC.

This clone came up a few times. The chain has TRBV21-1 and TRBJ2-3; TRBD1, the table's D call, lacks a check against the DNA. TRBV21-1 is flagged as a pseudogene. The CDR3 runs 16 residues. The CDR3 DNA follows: TGTGCCAGCAGCAAACCGGGGACAGGAATAACAGATACGCAGTATTTT. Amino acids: CASSKPGTGITDTQYF.

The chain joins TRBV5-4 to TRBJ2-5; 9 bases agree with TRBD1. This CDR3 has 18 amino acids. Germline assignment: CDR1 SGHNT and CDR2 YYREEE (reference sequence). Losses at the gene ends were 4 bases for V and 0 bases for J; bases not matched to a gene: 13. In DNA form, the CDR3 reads TGTGCCAGCAGCCGCGAGTTACAGGGGGCGATCTACCAAGAGACCCAGTACTTC. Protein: CASSRELQGAIYQETQYF.

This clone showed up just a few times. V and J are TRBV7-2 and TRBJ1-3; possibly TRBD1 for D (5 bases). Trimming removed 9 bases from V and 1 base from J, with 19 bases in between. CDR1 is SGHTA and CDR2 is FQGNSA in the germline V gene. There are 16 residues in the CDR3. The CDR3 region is CASFTRRGWSGNTIYF. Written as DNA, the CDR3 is TGTGCCAGTTTCACCCGACGGGGGTGGTCTGGAAACACCATATATTTT.

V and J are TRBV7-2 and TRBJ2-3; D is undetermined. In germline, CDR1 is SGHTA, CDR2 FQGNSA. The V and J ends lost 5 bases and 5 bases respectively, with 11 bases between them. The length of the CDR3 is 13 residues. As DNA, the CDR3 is TGTGCCAGCAGCCCCGATACGAGAGATACGCAGTATTTT. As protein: CASSPDTRDTQYF.

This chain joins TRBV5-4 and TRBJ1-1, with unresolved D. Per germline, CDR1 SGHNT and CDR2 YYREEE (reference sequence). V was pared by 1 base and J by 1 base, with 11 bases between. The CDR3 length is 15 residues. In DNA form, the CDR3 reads TGTGCCAGCAGCTTGCGTCAGGCGGGGAACACTGAAGCTTTCTTT. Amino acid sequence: CASSLRQAGNTEAFF. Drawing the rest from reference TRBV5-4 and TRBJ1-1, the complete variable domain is ETGVTQSPTHLIKTRGQQVTLRCSSQSGHNTVSWYQQALGQGPQFIFQYYREEENGRGNFPPRFSGLQFPNYSSELNVNALELDDSALYLCASSLRQAGNTEAFFGQGTRLTVV.

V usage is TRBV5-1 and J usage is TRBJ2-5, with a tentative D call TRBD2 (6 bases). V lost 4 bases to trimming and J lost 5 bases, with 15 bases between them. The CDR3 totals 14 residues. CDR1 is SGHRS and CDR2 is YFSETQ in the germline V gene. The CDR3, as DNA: TGCGCCAGCAGCCGGTCGGAGGGTATGGAGACCCAGTACTTC. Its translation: CASSRSEGMETQYF.

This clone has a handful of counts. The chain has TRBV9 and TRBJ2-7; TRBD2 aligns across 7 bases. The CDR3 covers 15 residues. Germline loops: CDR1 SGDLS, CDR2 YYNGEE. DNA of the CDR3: TGTGTAGACTCCCCGACGGGACTACCAACCTACGAGCAGTACTTC. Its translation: CVDSPTGLPTYEQYF.

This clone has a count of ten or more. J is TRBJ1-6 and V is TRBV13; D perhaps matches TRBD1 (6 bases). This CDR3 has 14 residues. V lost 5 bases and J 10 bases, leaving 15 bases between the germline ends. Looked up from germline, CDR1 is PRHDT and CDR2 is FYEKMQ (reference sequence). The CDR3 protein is CASSTDRTDSPLHF. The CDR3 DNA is TGTGCCAGCAGCACCGACAGGACGGACTCACCCCTCCACTTT.

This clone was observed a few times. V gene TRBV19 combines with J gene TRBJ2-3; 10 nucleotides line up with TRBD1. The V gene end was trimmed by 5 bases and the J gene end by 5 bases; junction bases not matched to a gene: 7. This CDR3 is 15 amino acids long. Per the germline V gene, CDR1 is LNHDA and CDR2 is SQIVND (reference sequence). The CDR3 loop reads CASSQPGQGLDTQYF. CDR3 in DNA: TGTGCCAGTAGTCAACCGGGACAGGGGTTAGATACGCAGTATTTT.

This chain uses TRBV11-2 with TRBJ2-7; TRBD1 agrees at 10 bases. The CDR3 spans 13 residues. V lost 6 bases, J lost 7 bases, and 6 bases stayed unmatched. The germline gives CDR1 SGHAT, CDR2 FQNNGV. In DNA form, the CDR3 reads TGTGCCAGCAGGGGGGACAGGGGTAATGAGCAGTACTTC. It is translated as CASRGDRGNEQYF.

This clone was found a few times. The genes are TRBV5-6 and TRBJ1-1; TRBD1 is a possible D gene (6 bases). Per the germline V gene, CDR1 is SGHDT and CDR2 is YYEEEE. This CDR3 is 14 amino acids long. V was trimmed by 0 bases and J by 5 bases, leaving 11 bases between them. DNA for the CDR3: TGTGCCAGCAGCTTGGGGTACAGGGAGACTGAAGCTTTCTTT. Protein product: CASSLGYRETEAFF.

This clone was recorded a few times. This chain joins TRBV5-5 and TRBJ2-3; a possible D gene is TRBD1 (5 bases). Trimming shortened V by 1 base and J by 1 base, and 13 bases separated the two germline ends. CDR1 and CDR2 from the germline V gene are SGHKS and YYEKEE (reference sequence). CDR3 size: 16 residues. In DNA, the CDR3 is TGTGCCAGCAGCTTGCTGTCAGGGCCTCGCACAGATACGCAGTATTTT. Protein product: CASSLLSGPRTDTQYF.

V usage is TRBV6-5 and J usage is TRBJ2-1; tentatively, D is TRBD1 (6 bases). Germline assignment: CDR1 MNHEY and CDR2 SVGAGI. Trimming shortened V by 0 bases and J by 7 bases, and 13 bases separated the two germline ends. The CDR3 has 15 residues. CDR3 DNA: TGTGCCAGCAGTTACTCGACACAGGGTTGGAATGAGCAGTTCTTC. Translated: CASSYSTQGWNEQFF.

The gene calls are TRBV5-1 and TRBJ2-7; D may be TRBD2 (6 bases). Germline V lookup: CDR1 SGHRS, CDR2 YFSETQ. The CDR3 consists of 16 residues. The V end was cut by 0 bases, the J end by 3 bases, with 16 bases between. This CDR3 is CASSLVLGGRVYEQYF. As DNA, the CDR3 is TGCGCCAGCAGCTTGGTACTGGGGGGACGGGTCTACGAGCAGTACTTC. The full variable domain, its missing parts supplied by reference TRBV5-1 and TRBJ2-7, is KAGVTQTPRYLIKTRGQQVTLSCSPISGHRSVSWYQQTPGQGLQFLFEYFSETQRNKGNFPGRFSGRQFSNSRSEMNVSTLELGDSALYLCASSLVLGGRVYEQYFGPGTRLTVT.